These T cell receptor beta chains were read from a single sample in a study of blood T cell repertoires in COVID-19. The data were produced by immunoSEQ multiplex PCR, yet TCRdb's version contains in-frame clones alone and is incomplete. This table has some 140,000 clones, approximately 90% appearing once. The sequencing sample was made of peripheral blood. Receptor source: a man aged 45-65 years with active or convalescent COVID-19. The CDR3 runs from the conserved cysteine through the conserved F or W. Fields, in order: J gene, D gene, clone size, V gene, CDR3 protein, CDR3 DNA. D genes are given only for firm matches. Clone size appears in some rows only: once, few, many, or a class for an expanded clone.

j_gene: TRBJ2-3
d_gene: -
abundance: once
v_gene: TRBV28
CDR3aa: CASSLRANTQYF
CDR3nt: TGTGCCAGCAGTTTACGCGCTAATACGCAGTATTTT

j_gene: TRBJ2-3
d_gene: -
abundance: once
v_gene: TRBV20-1
CDR3aa: CSVTAGDTQYF
CDR3nt: TGCAGTGTGACCGCGGGAGATACGCAGTATTTT

j_gene: TRBJ1-6
d_gene: -
abundance: -
v_gene: TRBV19
CDR3aa: CASSTMGTQVGYNSPLHF
CDR3nt: TGTGCCAGTAGTACAATGGGGACACAGGTCGGTTATAATTCACCCCTCCACTTT

j_gene: TRBJ1-3
d_gene: TRBD1
abundance: -
v_gene: TRBV5-4
CDR3aa: CASSARQGRGSGNTIYF
CDR3nt: TGTGCCAGCAGCGCCCGACAGGGTCGTGGCTCTGGAAACACCATATATTTT

j_gene: TRBJ2-5
d_gene: TRBD2
abundance: once
v_gene: TRBV27
CDR3aa: CASTRGGTMGHQRETQYF
CDR3nt: TGTGCCAGCACCCGGGGGGGGACAATGGGACACCAACGAGAGACCCAGTACTTC

j_gene: TRBJ2-3
d_gene: -
abundance: -
v_gene: TRBV19
CDR3aa: CASSPDYITDTQYF
CDR3nt: TGTGCCAGTAGTCCAGATTATATCACAGATACGCAGTATTTT

j_gene: TRBJ1-3
d_gene: TRBD1
abundance: -
v_gene: TRBV5-4
CDR3aa: CASSHRTGIQGNTIYF
CDR3nt: TGTGCCAGCAGCCATCGGACAGGGATACAGGGAAACACCATATATTTT

j_gene: TRBJ1-5
d_gene: TRBD1
abundance: -
v_gene: TRBV19
CDR3aa: CASSIGGGRGHQPQHF
CDR3nt: TGTGCCAGTAGTATAGGAGGTGGCAGGGGGCATCAGCCCCAGCATTTT

j_gene: TRBJ1-6
d_gene: -
abundance: -
v_gene: TRBV9
CDR3aa: CASSVDRADSPLHF
CDR3nt: TGTGCCAGCAGCGTAGACAGGGCGGATTCACCCCTCCACTTT

j_gene: TRBJ2-3
d_gene: -
abundance: once
v_gene: TRBV12-5
CDR3aa: CASAPPAALATDTQYF
CDR3nt: TGTGCTAGTGCCCCACCTGCGGCCCTCGCCACAGATACGCAGTATTTT

j_gene: TRBJ1-4
d_gene: -
abundance: -
v_gene: TRBV10-3
CDR3aa: CAIRERQEPNEKLFF
CDR3nt: TGTGCCATCAGGGAACGACAGGAGCCTAATGAAAAACTGTTTTTT

j_gene: TRBJ2-7
d_gene: TRBD2
abundance: -
v_gene: TRBV11-2
CDR3aa: CASSLEREGEQYF
CDR3nt: TGTGCCAGCAGCTTAGAGCGGGAGGGCGAGCAGTACTTC

j_gene: TRBJ2-5
d_gene: -
abundance: once
v_gene: TRBV6-5
CDR3aa: CASSLQGRETQYF
CDR3nt: TGTGCCAGCAGCTTACAGGGGAGGGAGACCCAGTACTTC

j_gene: TRBJ2-3
d_gene: TRBD2
abundance: -
v_gene: TRBV5-1
CDR3aa: CASSLTSGSTDTQYF
CDR3nt: TGCGCCAGCAGCTTAACTAGCGGGAGCACAGATACGCAGTATTTT

j_gene: TRBJ1-5
d_gene: TRBD1
abundance: once
v_gene: TRBV2
CDR3aa: CASRGPGQAQPQHF
CDR3nt: TGTGCCAGCAGGGGCCCGGGACAGGCCCAGCCCCAGCATTTT

j_gene: TRBJ2-1
d_gene: TRBD1
abundance: -
v_gene: TRBV24-1
CDR3aa: CATSDSGQGGNEQFF
CDR3nt: TGTGCCACCAGTGATTCTGGACAGGGGGGAAATGAGCAGTTCTTC

j_gene: TRBJ2-3
d_gene: -
abundance: -
v_gene: TRBV18
CDR3aa: CASSPADPGTQYF
CDR3nt: TGTGCCAGCTCACCGGCAGATCCAGGGACGCAGTATTTT

j_gene: TRBJ2-2
d_gene: TRBD2
abundance: -
v_gene: TRBV5-4
CDR3aa: CASSLGAGLPNTGELFF
CDR3nt: TGTGCCAGCAGCTTGGGGGCGGGACTACCGAACACCGGGGAGCTGTTTTTT

j_gene: TRBJ1-2
d_gene: -
abundance: -
v_gene: TRBV29-1
CDR3aa: CSVARDYGYTF
CDR3nt: TGCAGCGTTGCCAGGGACTATGGCTACACCTTC

j_gene: TRBJ1-2
d_gene: TRBD1
abundance: -
v_gene: TRBV29-1
CDR3aa: CSVEDPWTGGYGYTF
CDR3nt: TGCAGCGTTGAAGATCCTTGGACAGGGGGCTATGGCTACACCTTC

j_gene: TRBJ2-7
d_gene: -
abundance: -
v_gene: TRBV20-1
CDR3aa: CSAAGGSEQYF
CDR3nt: TGCAGTGCTGCTGGGGGGTCCGAGCAGTACTTC

j_gene: TRBJ2-2
d_gene: TRBD2
abundance: once
v_gene: TRBV29-1
CDR3aa: CSVRTSGSNTGELFF
CDR3nt: TGCAGCGTTAGGACTAGCGGGTCGAACACCGGGGAGCTGTTTTTT

j_gene: TRBJ2-1
d_gene: TRBD2
abundance: once
v_gene: TRBV7-8
CDR3aa: CASSLVTGTSGTVEQFF
CDR3nt: TGTGCCAGCAGCTTAGTGACCGGGACTAGCGGGACCGTTGAGCAGTTCTTC

j_gene: TRBJ1-6
d_gene: -
abundance: -
v_gene: TRBV9
CDR3aa: CASSIHAGDGNSPLHF
CDR3nt: TGTGCCAGCAGCATTCACGCGGGCGATGGTAATTCACCCCTCCACTTT

j_gene: TRBJ1-1
d_gene: -
abundance: -
v_gene: TRBV27
CDR3aa: CASSSTGSTEAFF
CDR3nt: TGTGCCAGCAGTTCGACGGGGTCCACTGAAGCTTTCTTT

j_gene: TRBJ1-3
d_gene: TRBD1
abundance: -
v_gene: TRBV24-1
CDR3aa: CATGEGTGAGNTIYF
CDR3nt: TGTGCCACAGGGGAAGGGACAGGGGCGGGAAACACCATATATTTT

j_gene: TRBJ1-1
d_gene: -
abundance: -
v_gene: TRBV29-1
CDR3aa: CSVHRRGDTEAFF
CDR3nt: TGCAGCGTACACAGGAGAGGTGACACTGAAGCTTTCTTT

j_gene: TRBJ2-5
d_gene: -
abundance: once
v_gene: TRBV5-5
CDR3aa: CASSLAEETQYF
CDR3nt: TGTGCCAGCAGCTTGGCCGAGGAGACCCAGTACTTC

j_gene: TRBJ2-1
d_gene: TRBD1
abundance: -
v_gene: TRBV29-1
CDR3aa: CSATGTGVGSYNEQFF
CDR3nt: TGCAGCGCAACCGGGACAGGGGTTGGGTCCTACAATGAGCAGTTCTTC

j_gene: TRBJ1-1
d_gene: TRBD1
abundance: -
v_gene: TRBV19
CDR3aa: CASSIRGRSEAFF
CDR3nt: TGTGCCAGTAGTATCAGGGGGCGGTCTGAAGCTTTCTTT

j_gene: TRBJ1-1
d_gene: -
abundance: -
v_gene: TRBV18
CDR3aa: CASSPPDINTEAFF
CDR3nt: TGTGCCAGCTCACCACCGGACATAAACACTGAAGCTTTCTTT

j_gene: TRBJ2-2
d_gene: TRBD1
abundance: once
v_gene: TRBV4-1
CDR3aa: CASSHFIHTGVGTGELFF
CDR3nt: TGCGCCAGCAGCCATTTTATACATACAGGGGTTGGCACCGGGGAGCTGTTTTTT

j_gene: TRBJ2-5
d_gene: -
abundance: -
v_gene: TRBV3-1/TRBV3-2
CDR3aa: CASSQSVGGGYQETQYF
CDR3nt: TGTGCCAGCAGCCAATCCGTTGGTGGGGGGTACCAAGAGACCCAGTACTTC

j_gene: TRBJ2-7
d_gene: TRBD1
abundance: -
v_gene: TRBV7-8
CDR3aa: CASSSGGQGAYEQYF
CDR3nt: TGTGCCAGCAGCTCAGGCGGACAGGGCGCGTACGAGCAGTACTTC

j_gene: TRBJ2-7
d_gene: TRBD2
abundance: once
v_gene: TRBV4-2
CDR3aa: CASSQEASGSPYEQYF
CDR3nt: TGTGCCAGCAGCCAAGAGGCTAGCGGGAGCCCCTACGAGCAGTACTTC

j_gene: TRBJ1-3
d_gene: -
abundance: -
v_gene: TRBV28
CDR3aa: CASSFTQGSGNTIYF
CDR3nt: TGTGCCAGCAGTTTTACCCAGGGGTCTGGAAACACCATATATTTT

j_gene: TRBJ1-6
d_gene: TRBD1
abundance: -
v_gene: TRBV6-5
CDR3aa: CASRQDRGSASPLHF
CDR3nt: TGTGCCAGCAGACAAGACAGGGGTTCGGCTTCACCCCTCCACTTT

j_gene: TRBJ2-1
d_gene: -
abundance: -
v_gene: TRBV6-4
CDR3aa: CASSVRPSRTVPYEQFF
CDR3nt: TGTGCCAGCAGTGTCCGTCCCAGTCGGACAGTCCCTTATGAGCAGTTCTTC

j_gene: TRBJ1-1
d_gene: TRBD1
abundance: -
v_gene: TRBV6-5
CDR3aa: CASSIAQGGTEAFF
CDR3nt: TGTGCCAGCAGTATCGCCCAGGGGGGCACTGAAGCTTTCTTT

j_gene: TRBJ2-7
d_gene: -
abundance: -
v_gene: TRBV11-2
CDR3aa: CASTPELYYEQYF
CDR3nt: TGTGCCAGCACCCCCGAGCTCTACTACGAGCAGTACTTC

j_gene: TRBJ2-3
d_gene: TRBD1
abundance: -
v_gene: TRBV5-5
CDR3aa: CASSLPTTTGDTQYF
CDR3nt: TGTGCCAGCAGCTTGCCGACTACGACAGGGGATACGCAGTATTTT